One and the same sample provided the 25 T cell receptor beta chains below, sequenced in a study of cytomegalovirus exposure and HLA in healthy donors. Primers: 60 Vbeta forward and 13 Jbeta reverse. Measured with immunoSEQ multiplex PCR; TCRdb has only the in-frame clones, and not every one. The sample lists some 200,000 clones, roughly 68% seen once, with 2% to 3% in the top ten. Sequences were obtained from PBMCs. Receptors were obtained from a man aged 35-49 years in good health and CMV-seropositive.

The rearrangement joins TRBV15 to TRBJ2-3; 7 nucleotides line up with TRBD2. Germline assignment: CDR1 LNHNV and CDR2 YYDKDF (reference sequence). V trimming: 4 bases; J trimming: 1 base; junction bases outside the gene matches: 8. The CDR3 length is 16 residues. The CDR3 is CATSTQGRGGTDTQYF. CDR3 in DNA: TGTGCCACCAGCACCCAGGGTCGGGGGGGCACAGATACGCAGTATTTT.

The rearrangement joins TRBV9 to TRBJ2-5; TRBD1 matches at 8 bases. The CDR3 is 15 amino acids. Germline V lookup: CDR1 SGDLS, CDR2 YYNGEE. Trimming at V came to 4 bases and at J to 5 bases, leaving 10 bases not matched to a gene. Here the CDR3 DNA reads TGTGCCAGCAGCTGGGGCAGGGGGCTTGGGGAGACCCAGTACTTC. Amino acid sequence: CASSWGRGLGETQYF.

This rearrangement joins TRBV7-8 to TRBJ1-5; 7 bases map to TRBD1. J gave up 2 bases and V 5 bases, and 6 bases lay outside the gene matches. CDR1 and CDR2 from the germline V gene are SGHVS and FQNEAQ. The CDR3 spans 15 residues. The CDR3 nucleotides are TGTGCCAGCAGCATAGACACAGGGGGCAATCAGCCCCAGCATTTT. Protein product: CASSIDTGGNQPQHF. The full variable domain, its missing parts supplied by reference TRBV7-8 and TRBJ1-5, is GAGVSQSPRYKVAKRGQDVALRCDPISGHVSLFWYQQALGQGPEFLTYFQNEAQLDKSGLPSDRFFAERPEGSVSTLKIQRTQQEDSAVYLCASSIDTGGNQPQHFGDGTRLSIL.

This sequence joins TRBV2 and TRBJ2-1; TRBD2 matches at 9 bases. J lost 4 bases, V lost 7 bases, and 11 bases had no gene match. The CDR3 covers 16 residues. Looked up from germline, CDR1 is SNHLY and CDR2 is FYNNEI. CDR3 nucleotides: TGTGCCAGCACCCGGGCGGGGGGGAGCTTGTACAATGAGCAGTTCTTC. Encoded protein: CASTRAGGSLYNEQFF.

CDR3 sequence: CASSSASPEGYTF. The DNA of the CDR3 is TGTGCCAGCAGCTCCGCTAGCCCCGAGGGCTACACCTTC. The genes are TRBV7-6 and TRBJ1-2; no firm D call. The CDR3 runs to 13 residues. Between the trimmed V and J ends, which lost 4 bases and 8 bases, there was a span of 14 bases. The germline V gene encodes CDR1 SGHVS and CDR2 FNYEAQ.

The rearrangement joins TRBV7-3 to TRBJ2-1, with a tentative D call TRBD2 (6 bases). V lost 2 bases and J lost 0, with 14 bases in between. Germline assignment: CDR1 SGHTA and CDR2 FQGTGA. The CDR3 contains 17 residues. CDR3 protein: CASSLGVAGSSYNEQFF. The CDR3 DNA reads as TGTGCCAGCAGCTTAGGGGTGGCGGGGAGCTCCTACAATGAGCAGTTCTTC.

The chain has TRBV7-2 and TRBJ2-5; TRBD2 agrees at 9 bases. V lost 7 bases to trimming and J lost 2 bases; unmatched junction nucleotides: 14. Germline V CDR1 and CDR2: SGHTA, FQGNSA. The CDR3 is 17 amino acids. Here the CDR3 DNA reads TGTGCCAGCACCATAGGGTGGCGGCGGGGGGGACAAGAGACCCAGTACTTC. Its translation: CASTIGWRRGGQETQYF.

Turning to this clone: At one end the junction does not follow the germline gene, possibly because of a read error. V gene TRBV2 combines with J gene TRBJ2-1; D might be TRBD1 (5 bases). Germline-derived CDR1 and CDR2 are SNHLY and FYNNEI. This CDR3 spans 13 amino acids. CDR3 DNA: TGTGCCAGCAGTGAAATCGGTGGGGTAGGGGTGATCTTC. It translates to CASSEIGGVGVIF. Filled out from reference TRBV2 and TRBJ2-1, the complete variable domain reads EPEVTQTPSHQVTQMGQEVILRCVPISNHLYFYWYRQILGQKVEFLVSFYNNEISEKSEIFDDQFSVERPDGSNFTLKIRSTKLEDSAMYFCASSEIGGVGVIFGPGTRLTVL.

V and J are TRBV29-1 and TRBJ2-3, with 9 bases identical to TRBD2. Germline V gene sequence: CDR1 SQVTM, CDR2 ANQGSEA. V lost 1 base, J lost 3 bases, and 5 bases stayed unmatched. The CDR3 runs to 15 residues. DNA of the CDR3: TGCAGCGTTGAAGGGGGACTAGCTTTGACAGATACGCAGTATTTT. Residues: CSVEGGLALTDTQYF.

The V and J genes are TRBV5-4 and TRBJ1-2, with 7 bases matching TRBD1. This CDR3 region has 14 residues. Germline CDR1 reads SGHNT; CDR2 reads YYREEE (reference sequence). J gave up 4 bases and V 4 bases, and 7 bases lay outside the gene matches. CDR3 loop: CASSGLGGGYGYTF. The CDR3, as DNA: TGTGCCAGCAGCGGCTTAGGGGGCGGCTATGGCTACACCTTC.

The chain is built from TRBV5-4 and TRBJ2-4, with a weak D call TRBD1 (6 bases). Germline V gene data show CDR1 as SGHNT and CDR2 as YYREEE (reference sequence). Trimming left V 0 bases short and J 7 bases short, with 17 bases between. The CDR3 has 16 amino acids. The CDR3 DNA sequence: TGTGCCAGCAGCTTGGGAATCCGGCGGCAGGGGAACATTCAGTACTTC. Its protein product is CASSLGIRRQGNIQYF.

In its sample, this clone was seen a few times. The CDR3 bases are TGCGCCAGCAGCTTGGCGGAGACCCAGTACTTC. The encoded protein is CASSLAETQYF. The V gene is TRBV5-1, the J gene TRBJ2-5; D is unresolved. The CDR3 loop spans 11 amino acids. Germline V lookup: CDR1 SGHRS, CDR2 YFSETQ. The ends were cut back, 0 bases at V and 5 bases at J, with 2 bases in the middle.

V is TRBV11-3 and J is TRBJ2-2; 7 bases match TRBD1. The germline V gene has CDR1 SGHNT and CDR2 YENEEA. The CDR3 has 15 residues. Trimming took 5 bases from V and 4 from J; bases not matched to a gene: 7. The CDR3, as DNA: TGTGCCAGCAGCCACAGACAGGGTTCCACCGGGGAGCTGTTTTTT. Translated: CASSHRQGSTGELFF. Combining the CDR3 with reference TRBV11-3 and TRBJ2-2 gives the whole variable domain EAGVVQSPRYKIIEKKQPVAFWCNPISGHNTLYWYLQNLGQGPELLIRYENEEAVDDSQLPKDRFSAERLKGVDSTLKIQPAELGDSAVYLCASSHRQGSTGELFFGEGSRLTVL.

V gene TRBV25-1 combines with J gene TRBJ1-2, with 9 bases that match TRBD1. In germline, CDR1 is MGHDK, CDR2 SYGVNS. J lost 7 bases, V lost 4 bases, and 4 bases had no gene match. This CDR3 contains 13 residues. CDR3 amino acids: CASSVGTGSGYTF. The CDR3, as DNA: TGTGCCAGCAGTGTGGGGACAGGGAGTGGCTACACCTTC.

This chain connects TRBV7-2 to TRBJ2-5; TRBD1 aligns across 7 bases. The CDR3 contains 14 residues. Trimming cost V 5 bases and J 11 bases; bases outside gene matches: 14. Germline-derived CDR1 and CDR2 are SGHTA and FQGNSA. CDR3 in amino acids: CASSESTGALEQYF. CDR3 nucleotide sequence: TGTGCCAGCAGCGAGAGCACAGGGGCCCTGGAGCAGTACTTC.

The J gene is TRBJ1-2, the V gene TRBV9; TRBD1 matches 8 bases. The CDR3 spans 14 residues. CDR1 is SGDLS and CDR2 is YYNGEE in the germline V gene. V lost 0 bases, J lost 4 bases, and 2 bases stayed unmatched. CDR3 in amino acids: CASSVGQGAYGYTF. The CDR3 coding sequence is TGTGCCAGCAGCGTAGGTCAGGGGGCCTATGGCTACACCTTC.

The V and J genes are TRBV9 and TRBJ1-1; maybe TRBD1 (5 bases). The CDR3 has 15 residues. V was shortened by 4 bases and J by 4 bases, with 17 bases between the two germline ends. Germline V gives CDR1 SGDLS, CDR2 YYNGEE. The CDR3 DNA reads TGTGCCAGCAGCCGTTCGGGGGACGAGGCCACTGAAGCTTTCTTT. Residues: CASSRSGDEATEAFF.

Here the CDR3 reads CASSSSGGSGEQYF. CDR3 DNA: TGTGCCAGCAGCTCTAGCGGGGGGTCGGGCGAGCAGTACTTC. V gene TRBV7-2 combines with J gene TRBJ2-7, with 11 bases identical to TRBD2. Germline loops: CDR1 SGHTA, CDR2 FQGNSA. V was pared by 4 bases and J by 6 bases, with 5 bases of the junction left unmatched. This CDR3 spans 14 amino acids.

Only one count was recorded for this clone. Other DNA sequences from this sample encode an identical CDR3 as well. This rearrangement joins TRBV7-6 to TRBJ2-2; no clear D gene. Germline assignment: CDR1 SGHVS and CDR2 FNYEAQ. This CDR3 has 15 residues. Trimming removed 0 bases from V and 4 bases from J, with 9 bases in between. The CDR3 protein is CASSLAAIRTGELFF. The CDR3 coding sequence is TGTGCCAGCAGCTTAGCAGCTATCCGCACCGGGGAGCTGTTTTTT.

The gene calls are TRBV2 and TRBJ1-1; D is undetermined. Germline CDR1 reads SNHLY; CDR2 reads FYNNEI. The CDR3 totals 14 residues. With 1 base removed from V and 5 bases from J, the gap between germline ends came to 11 bases. The CDR3 sequence is CASSEVDLRTEAFF. CDR3 nucleotide sequence: TGTGCCAGCAGTGAAGTTGATTTGAGGACTGAAGCTTTCTTT.

The chain couples TRBV5-8 to TRBJ2-3; TRBD2 is a possible D gene (6 bases). CDR1 is SGHTS and CDR2 is YDEGEE in the germline V gene. The CDR3 length is 16 residues. Trimming stripped 4 bases from V and 3 bases from J, with 18 bases between. The CDR3 sequence: CASSLLGGGVTDTQYF. CDR3 in DNA: TGTGCCAGCAGCCTACTCGGGGGAGGAGTGACAGATACGCAGTATTTT.

About this clone: Additional DNA sequences in this sample encode the identical CDR3. This sequence joins TRBV13 and TRBJ2-3, with D perhaps TRBD1 (6 bases). With 5 bases removed from V and 1 base from J, the gap between germline ends came to 10 bases. Looked up from germline, CDR1 is PRHDT and CDR2 is FYEKMQ (reference sequence). The CDR3 has 14 residues. The CDR3, as DNA: TGTGCCAGCAGCCTACGACAGGGCACAGATACGCAGTATTTT. This encodes CASSLRQGTDTQYF.

The chain combines TRBV10-2 with TRBJ2-7, with D tentatively TRBD1 (6 bases). CDR3 length: 15 amino acids. CDR1 is WSHSY, CDR2 SAAADI, per germline. Trimming took 4 bases from V and 0 from J, leaving 13 bases between them. CDR3 loop: CASSGWTDSSYEQYF. The CDR3 region has the DNA TGCGCCAGCAGTGGATGGACAGACAGCTCCTACGAGCAGTACTTC.

This sequence joins TRBV2 and TRBJ1-2; TRBD1 matches 7 bases. There are 12 residues in the CDR3. Germline V gives CDR1 SNHLY, CDR2 FYNNEI. J gave up 5 bases and V 5 bases, and 2 bases lay outside the gene matches. Here the CDR3 reads CASSYRGYGYTF. In DNA, the CDR3 is TGTGCCAGCAGTTACAGGGGATATGGCTACACCTTC.

V usage is TRBV4-2 and J usage is TRBJ2-2; 10 nucleotides agree with TRBD2. With V trimmed by 4 bases and J by 1 base, 9 bases remained unmatched. The germline CDR1 and CDR2 sequences are LGHNA and YNFKEQ. The CDR3 has 18 amino acids. CDR3 DNA: TGTGCCAGCAGCCTTACACAAGCGGGGGGGCGGAACACCGGGGAGCTGTTTTTT. Protein sequence: CASSLTQAGGRNTGELFF.